Presented here are 5 T cell receptor beta chains from one specimen sequenced in a study of T cell repertoires in cytomegalovirus infection. Each CDR3 protein is one row after TCRdb ran MiXCR on the reads. The sample consists of 300,000 or so distinct CDR3 sequences, roughly a tenth of them appearing once. Input material: PBMCs. Source of these receptors: a human donor in good health (CMV status not recorded). Some clones in this sample may be carry-over from other donors' samples.

The chain employs TRBV29-1 and TRBJ1-2; perhaps TRBD1 as D (6 bases). The CDR3 is made up of 14 amino acids. Germline CDR1 is SQVTM and CDR2 is ANQGSEA. The V end lost 4 bases, the J end lost 7 bases, and 19 bases lay between the germline ends. The CDR3 DNA sequence: TGCAGCGTTGCGCCCCAACAGGGAACGGGTGGCTACACCTTC. This sequence encodes CSVAPQQGTGGYTF.

This clonotype appeared a few times. This chain uses TRBV2 with TRBJ2-2; 7 bases fit TRBD1. CDR3 length: 15 residues. The germline V gene has CDR1 SNHLY and CDR2 FYNNEI. The junction had 9 bases not matched to a gene; V was cut back by 7 bases and J by 4 bases. The DNA for the CDR3 is TGTGCCAGCACTCAGGGACAGAGAATCACCGGGGAGCTGTTTTTT. Residues: CASTQGQRITGELFF.

This clonotype has more than one count but fewer than ten. The chain has TRBV29-1 and TRBJ1-2, with 7 nucleotides matching TRBD1. Germline V gives CDR1 SQVTM, CDR2 ANQGSEA. The CDR3 runs 11 residues. Trimming took 7 bases from V and 6 from J; bases not matched to a gene: 5. In DNA, the CDR3 is TGCAGCGCCCGGACAGGAGATGGCTACACCTTC. It specifies CSARTGDGYTF.

The V and J genes are TRBV3-1 and TRBJ2-5; no definite D call. Germline CDR1 reads LGHDT; CDR2 reads YNNKEL (reference sequence). V lost 0 bases and J 1 base, leaving 6 bases between the germline ends. The CDR3 spans 14 residues. For the CDR3, the DNA is TGTGCCAGCAGCCAAGATAACGCCCAAGAGACCCAGTACTTC. It translates to CASSQDNAQETQYF.

This rearrangement joins TRBV4-2 to TRBJ1-1; tentatively, D is TRBD1 (6 bases). This CDR3 has 11 residues. The V end lost 7 bases, the J end lost 5 bases, and 8 bases lay between the germline ends. Germline V gives CDR1 LGHNA, CDR2 YNFKEQ. The CDR3 region is CASNQGTEAFF. The CDR3 region has the DNA TGTGCCAGCAACCAGGGGACTGAAGCTTTCTTT.